What follows are 7 T cell receptor beta chains derived from one specimen sequenced in a study of T cells after yellow fever vaccination. TCRdb reprocessed the 5' RACE reads with MiXCR, giving one entry per CDR3 protein. The sample consists of approximately 150,000 distinct CDR3 sequences, roughly 6.2% of them appearing once. This sample comprised CD4+ T cells sorted from PBMCs, obtained on the day of the first yellow fever vaccination. These receptors all stem from a man aged 18 to 30 who received the YFV17D yellow fever vaccine.

This clonotype has at least ten counts. The chain combines TRBV30 with TRBJ2-3; tentatively, D is TRBD1 or TRBD2 (5 bases each). In germline, CDR1 is GTSNPN, CDR2 SVGIG (reference sequence). The germline V and J ends were trimmed by 5 bases and 0 bases, with 12 bases remaining between them. The CDR3 has 14 residues. The CDR3 region has the DNA TGTGCCTGGGGGCCCGGGGCTAGCACAGATACGCAGTATTTT. Translating gives CAWGPGASTDTQYF.

V is TRBV5-1 and J is TRBJ2-5; unclear D gene. V was clipped by 0 bases and J by 2 bases, with 11 bases between them. From germline, CDR1 is SGHRS and CDR2 YFSETQ. The CDR3 covers 15 residues. This CDR3 reads CASSLGVTLQETQYF. The CDR3 nucleotides read TGCGCCAGCAGCTTGGGGGTGACACTTCAAGAGACCCAGTACTTC. The variable domain in full, completed from reference TRBV5-1 and TRBJ2-5, reads KAGVTQTPRYLIKTRGQQVTLSCSPISGHRSVSWYQQTPGQGLQFLFEYFSETQRNKGNFPGRFSGRQFSNSRSEMNVSTLELGDSALYLCASSLGVTLQETQYFGPGTRLLVL.

V usage is TRBV12-3 or TRBV12-4 and J usage is TRBJ1-5; TRBD1 might be the D (6 bases). V dropped 3 bases and J dropped 4 bases, with 10 bases sitting between them. The CDR3 length is 14 residues. CDR3 in DNA: TGTGCCAGCAGTTTTTCAGGGGTAAATCAGCCCCAGCATTTT. Residues: CASSFSGVNQPQHF.

The CDR3 sequence: CASSLRTANYEQYF. The DNA of the CDR3 is TGTGCCAGCAGCTTACGGACAGCGAACTACGAGCAGTACTTC. The chain joins TRBV7-2 to TRBJ2-7; a weak D match, TRBD1 (6 bases). The CDR3 loop spans 14 amino acids. Trimming pared 2 bases from V and 3 bases from J, leaving 11 bases between. Germline CDR1 SGHTA, CDR2 FQGNSA.

This clonotype was detected many times. The chain has TRBV3-1 and TRBJ2-1; D is uncertain. Germline V gives CDR1 LGHDT, CDR2 YNNKEL (reference sequence). The ends were cut back, 8 bases at V and 6 bases at J, with 14 bases in the middle. The CDR3 is 13 amino acids. CDR3 protein: CASSVSTGNEQFF. CDR3 DNA sequence: TGTGCCAGCTCGGTTAGCACGGGCAATGAGCAGTTCTTC.

The V call is TRBV15, the J call TRBJ1-1; unclear D gene. This CDR3 is 15 amino acids long. CDR1 and CDR2 from the germline V gene are LNHNV and YYDKDF (reference sequence). V lost 4 bases and J lost 5, with 17 bases in between. The chain's CDR3 is CATSTPRSLMTEAFF. The CDR3 DNA sequence: TGTGCCACCAGCACCCCTCGATCCCTTATGACTGAAGCTTTCTTT. Supplemented by reference TRBV15 and TRBJ1-1, the full variable domain reads DAMVIQNPRYQVTQFGKPVTLSCSQTLNHNVMYWYQQKSSQAPKLLFHYYDKDFNNEADTPDNFQSRRPNTSFCFLDIRSPGLGDTAMYLCATSTPRSLMTEAFFGQGTRLTVV.

This clonotype has only a few counts. This sequence joins TRBV20-1 and TRBJ2-3; 16 bases are shared with TRBD2. V was clipped by 3 bases and J by 4 bases; unmatched bases: 4. Germline assignment: CDR1 DFQATT and CDR2 SNEGSKA (reference sequence). This CDR3 is 16 amino acids long. In nucleotides, the CDR3 is TGCAGTGCTAGTTCCGGGACTAGCGGGGGGGCAGATACGCAGTATTTT. It specifies CSASSGTSGGADTQYF.